This T cell receptor (beta chain) was profiled in a study of T-cell reconstitution after alpha-beta-depleted transplantation in children. Findings and caveats of the study: Expanded graft clones, several hundred of them, were reportedly the source of alpha-beta T cells about two months after transplant.

CDR3 size: 16 residues. The junction had 6 bases not matched to a gene; V was cut back by 3 bases and J by 6 bases. In regard to this clonotype: The antigen is undetermined.

Unique molecular identifiers were built into the TCRbeta library. One entry per CDR3 protein, called by TCRdb with MiXCR from the PCR reads. The sample lists over 90,000 distinct CDR3 sequences, approximately 6% occurring once. The receptor's source is a female patient between 2 and 10 years old who had a stem cell transplant for Fanconi anemia, so the T cells may come from the graft donor. The rearrangement joins TRBV12-3 or TRBV12-4 to TRBJ1-5; 12 nucleotides match TRBD1. The sample here was PBMCs, mostly from graft donor cells, taken 60 days after TCRalphabeta/CD19-depleted stem cell transplant. CDR3 sequence reads: CASSFLGTGGSQPQHF. The DNA of the CDR3 is TGTGCCAGCAGTTTTCTCGGGACAGGGGGCAGTCAGCCCCAGCATTTT.